The entry below describes one TCR beta chain. Lesional scalp tissue (obtained by punch biopsy) and peripheral blood were collected from alopecia areata patients. The sample originates from a study of CD8+ T cells in alopecia areata. Following extraction, RNA underwent reverse transcription to cDNA, which served as the sequencing template. Method: immunoSEQ multiplex PCR; TCRdb's copy keeps in-frame clones and lacks some. The table shows 200,000 to 250,000 clones, with about 53% occurring only once. The CDR3 is 17 residues long. With 4 bases removed from V and 1 base from J, the gap between germline ends came to 19 bases. Germline V gene sequence: CDR1 MNHEY, CDR2 SMNVEV (reference sequence).

This receptor was identified in a human donor with alopecia areata. The rearrangement joins TRBV27 to TRBJ1-1; a possible D gene is TRBD1 (6 bases). This material consisted of CD4+ T cells sorted from blood, taken at week 0. The CDR3 DNA sequence: TGTGCCAGCAGTTCCTTTATCAGGGGAGGCGAGAACACTGAAGCTTTCTTT. Translation gives CASSSFIRGGENTEAFF.